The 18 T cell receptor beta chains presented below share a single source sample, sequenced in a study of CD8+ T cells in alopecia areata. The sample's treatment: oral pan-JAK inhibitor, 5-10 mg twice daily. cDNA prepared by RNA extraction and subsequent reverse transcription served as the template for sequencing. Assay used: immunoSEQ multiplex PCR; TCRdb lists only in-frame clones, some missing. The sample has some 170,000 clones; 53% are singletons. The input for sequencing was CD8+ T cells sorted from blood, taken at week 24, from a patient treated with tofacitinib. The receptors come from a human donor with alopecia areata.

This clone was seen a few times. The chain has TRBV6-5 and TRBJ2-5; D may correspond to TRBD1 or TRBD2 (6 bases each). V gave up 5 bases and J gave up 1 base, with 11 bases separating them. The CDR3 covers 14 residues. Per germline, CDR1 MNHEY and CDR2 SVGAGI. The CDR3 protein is CASSPGGSQETQYF. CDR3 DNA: TGTGCCAGCAGTCCCGGGGGCAGCCAAGAGACCCAGTACTTC.

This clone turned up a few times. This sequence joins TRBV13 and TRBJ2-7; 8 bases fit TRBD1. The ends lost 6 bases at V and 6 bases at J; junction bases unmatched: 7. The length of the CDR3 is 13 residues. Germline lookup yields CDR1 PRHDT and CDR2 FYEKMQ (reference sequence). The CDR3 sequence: CASSTDRAGEQYF. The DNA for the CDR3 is TGTGCCAGCAGTACGGACAGGGCGGGCGAGCAGTACTTC.

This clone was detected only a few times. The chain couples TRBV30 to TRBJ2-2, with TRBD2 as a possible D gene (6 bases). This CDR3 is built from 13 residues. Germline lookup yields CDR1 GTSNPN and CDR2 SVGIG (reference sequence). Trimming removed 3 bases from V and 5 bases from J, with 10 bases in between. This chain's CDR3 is CAWSLEGTGELFF. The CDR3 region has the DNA TGTGCCTGGAGCTTGGAGGGGACCGGGGAGCTGTTTTTT.

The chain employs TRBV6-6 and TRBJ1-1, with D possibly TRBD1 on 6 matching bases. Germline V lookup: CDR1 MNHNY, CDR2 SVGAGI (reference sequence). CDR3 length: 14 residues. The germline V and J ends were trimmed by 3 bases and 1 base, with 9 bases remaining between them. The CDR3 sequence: CASSYGGSNTEAFF. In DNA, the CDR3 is TGTGCCAGCAGTTATGGGGGCTCGAACACTGAAGCTTTCTTT.

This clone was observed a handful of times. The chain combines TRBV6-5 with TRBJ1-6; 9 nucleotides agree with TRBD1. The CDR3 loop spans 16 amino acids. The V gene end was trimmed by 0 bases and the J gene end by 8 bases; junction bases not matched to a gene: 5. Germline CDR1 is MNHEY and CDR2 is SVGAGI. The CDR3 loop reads CASSYSGGTGYSPLHF. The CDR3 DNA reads TGTGCCAGCAGTTACTCTGGAGGGACAGGGTATTCACCCCTCCACTTT.

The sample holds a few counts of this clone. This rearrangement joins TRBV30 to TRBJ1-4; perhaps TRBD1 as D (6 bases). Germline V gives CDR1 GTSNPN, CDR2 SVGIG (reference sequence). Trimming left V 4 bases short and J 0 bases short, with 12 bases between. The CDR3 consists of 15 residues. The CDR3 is CAWNPTGATNEKLFF. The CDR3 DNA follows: TGTGCCTGGAACCCGACAGGAGCAACTAATGAAAAACTGTTTTTT. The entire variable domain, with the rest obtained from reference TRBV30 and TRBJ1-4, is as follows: SQTIHQWPATLVQPVGSPLSLECTVEGTSNPNLYWYRQAAGRGLQLLFYSVGIGQISSEVPQNLSASRPQDRQFILSSKKLLLSDSGFYLCAWNPTGATNEKLFFGSGTQLSVL.

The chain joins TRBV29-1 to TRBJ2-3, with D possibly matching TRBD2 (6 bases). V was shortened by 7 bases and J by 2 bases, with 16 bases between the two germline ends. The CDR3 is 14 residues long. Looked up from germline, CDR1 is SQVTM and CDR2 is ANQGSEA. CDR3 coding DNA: TGCAGCGGAGGGTGGGGGGATAACACAGATACGCAGTATTTT. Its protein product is CSGGWGDNTDTQYF.

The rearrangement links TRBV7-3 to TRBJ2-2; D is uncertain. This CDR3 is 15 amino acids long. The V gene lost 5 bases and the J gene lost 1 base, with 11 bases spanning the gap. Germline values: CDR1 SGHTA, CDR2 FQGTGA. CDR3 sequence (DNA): TGTGCCAGCAGCCCCCACCCAAAGAACACCGGGGAGCTGTTTTTT. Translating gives CASSPHPKNTGELFF.

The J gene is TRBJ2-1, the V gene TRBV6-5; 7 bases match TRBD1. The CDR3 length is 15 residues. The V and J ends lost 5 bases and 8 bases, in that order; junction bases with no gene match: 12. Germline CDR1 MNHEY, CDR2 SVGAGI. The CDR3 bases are TGTGCCAGCAGTCCAAGACAGGGCCGGTTAGATGAGCAGTTCTTC. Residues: CASSPRQGRLDEQFF.

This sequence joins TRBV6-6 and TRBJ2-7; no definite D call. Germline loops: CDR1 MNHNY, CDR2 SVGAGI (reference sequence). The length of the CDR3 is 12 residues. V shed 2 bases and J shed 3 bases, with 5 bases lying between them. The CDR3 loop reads CASSYVIYEQYF. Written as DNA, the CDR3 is TGTGCCAGCAGTTACGTTATCTACGAGCAGTACTTC.

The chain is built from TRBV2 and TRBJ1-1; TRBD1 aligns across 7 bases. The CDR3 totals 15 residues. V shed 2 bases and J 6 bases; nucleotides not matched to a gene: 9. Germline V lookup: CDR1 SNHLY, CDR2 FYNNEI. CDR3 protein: CASSETRGRRAEAFF. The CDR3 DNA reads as TGTGCCAGCAGTGAAACTAGGGGGCGGAGAGCTGAAGCTTTCTTT.

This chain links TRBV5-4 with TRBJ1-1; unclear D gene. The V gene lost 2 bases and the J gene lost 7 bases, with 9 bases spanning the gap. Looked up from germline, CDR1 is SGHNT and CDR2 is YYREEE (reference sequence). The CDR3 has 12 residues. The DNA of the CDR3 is TGTGCCAGCAGCTTCCCCGACGGTGAAGCTTTCTTT. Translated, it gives CASSFPDGEAFF.

CDR3 bases: TGTGCCAGCGGATTTCTTACGTACACTGAAGCTTTCTTT. It codes for CASGFLTYTEAFF. The J gene is TRBJ1-1, the V gene TRBV5-6; D not certain. Germline CDR1 reads SGHDT; CDR2 reads YYEEEE. This CDR3 has 13 amino acids. Between the trimmed V and J ends, which lost 7 bases and 3 bases, there was a span of 13 bases. The full variable domain, its missing parts supplied by reference TRBV5-6 and TRBJ1-1, is DAGVTQSPTHLIKTRGQQVTLRCSPKSGHDTVSWYQQALGQGPQFIFQYYEEEERQRGNFPDRFSGHQFPNYSSELNVNALLLGDSALYLCASGFLTYTEAFFGQGTRLTVV.

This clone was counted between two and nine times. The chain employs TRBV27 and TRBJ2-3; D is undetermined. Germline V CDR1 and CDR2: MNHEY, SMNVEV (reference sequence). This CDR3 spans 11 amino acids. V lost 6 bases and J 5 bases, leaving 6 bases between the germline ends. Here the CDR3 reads CASSRRDTQYF. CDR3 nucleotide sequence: TGTGCCAGCAGCCGCCGAGATACGCAGTATTTT.

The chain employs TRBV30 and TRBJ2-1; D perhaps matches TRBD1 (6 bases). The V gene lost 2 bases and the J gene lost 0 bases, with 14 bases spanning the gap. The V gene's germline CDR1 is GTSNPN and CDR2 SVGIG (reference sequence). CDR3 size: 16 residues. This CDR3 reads CAWSWGLGGSYNEQFF. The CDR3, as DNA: TGTGCCTGGAGTTGGGGTTTAGGGGGCTCCTACAATGAGCAGTTCTTC.

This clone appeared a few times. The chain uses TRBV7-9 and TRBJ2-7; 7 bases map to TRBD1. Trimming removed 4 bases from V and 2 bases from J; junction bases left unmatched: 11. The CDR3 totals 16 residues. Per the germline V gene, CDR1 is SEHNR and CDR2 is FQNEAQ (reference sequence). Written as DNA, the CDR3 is TGTGCCAGCAGCTCCGCGGAGAGGGGGCTTCCCTACGAGCAGTACTTC. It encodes CASSSAERGLPYEQYF. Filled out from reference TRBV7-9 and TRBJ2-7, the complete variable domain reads DTGVSQNPRHKITKRGQNVTFRCDPISEHNRLYWYRQTLGQGPEFLTYFQNEAQLEKSRLLSDRFSAERPKGSFSTLEIQRTEQGDSAMYLCASSSAERGLPYEQYFGPGTRLTVT.

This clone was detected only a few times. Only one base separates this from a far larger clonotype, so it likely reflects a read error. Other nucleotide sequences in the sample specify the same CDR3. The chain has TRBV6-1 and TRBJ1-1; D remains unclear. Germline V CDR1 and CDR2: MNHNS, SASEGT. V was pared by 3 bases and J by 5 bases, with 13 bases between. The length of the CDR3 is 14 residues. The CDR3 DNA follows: TGTGCCAGCAGTGAGTCATTAGGAGTGACTGAAGCTTTCTTT. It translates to CASSESLGVTEAFF.

CDR3 DNA: TGCGCCAGCAGCCAAGATCGGAACGGGGCGGAGACCCAGTACTTC. Translated: CASSQDRNGAETQYF. This sequence joins TRBV4-3 and TRBJ2-5; the D gene could be TRBD1 or TRBD2 (5 bases each). The CDR3 contains 15 residues. V was clipped by 0 bases and J by 5 bases, with 13 bases between them. Germline lookup yields CDR1 LGHNA and CDR2 YSLEER.